This T cell receptor beta chain appears in the sequencing data of a study of cytomegalovirus exposure and HLA in healthy donors. The V gene's germline CDR1 is SEHNR and CDR2 FQNEAQ (reference sequence). The trim removed 1 base at V and 5 bases at J, leaving 9 bases unmatched. This CDR3 spans 16 amino acids. The study, taken as a whole, reports: The investigators catalogued 150 to 200 TCR beta chains as cytomegalovirus-associated. Later analysis identified a missense DCLRE1C variant that was linked to TCR beta V- and J-gene trimming.

The table lists this clone with a count of one. Its specificity is not known. PCR primers comprised 60 Vbeta and 13 Jbeta primers. Only in-frame clones appear in the TCRdb table, and some are missing; sequencing was by immunoSEQ multiplex PCR. The top ten clones hold around 1.6% of a sample with about 190,000 clones, 65% to 85% of them seen once. The genes are TRBV7-9 and TRBJ2-7; 9 bases are a match to TRBD2. The sequence was collected from a woman aged 18-29 years in good health and CMV-seronegative. The sequenced sample was PBMCs. DNA of the CDR3: TGTGCCAGCAGCTTAGACCTAGCGGGGATGGGGGACGAGCAGTACTTC. This translates into CASSLDLAGMGDEQYF. Using reference TRBV7-9 and TRBJ2-7 for the parts outside the CDR3, the full variable domain is DTGVSQNPRHKITKRGQNVTFRCDPISEHNRLYWYRQTLGQGPEFLTYFQNEAQLEKSRLLSDRFSAERPKGSFSTLEIQRTEQGDSAMYLCASSLDLAGMGDEQYFGPGTRLTVT.